This T cell receptor (beta chain) was sequenced during a study of cytotoxic CD8 clonotypes in ibrutinib-treated CLL. With regard to this clone: As yet, its antigen is unknown.

This table comes from immunoSEQ multiplex PCR, and its TCRdb copy is limited to in-frame clones, with some not included. The sample lists roughly 70,000 clones, about nine tenths occurring once. This CDR3 region has 15 residues. V dropped 1 base and J dropped 4 bases, with 14 bases sitting between them. The germline CDR1 and CDR2 sequences are MGHDK and SYGVNS. Study-level points and caveats: Clonality was elevated at ibrutinib response and had returned toward baseline at progression. Circulating CD8+ T-cell counts were tracked by baseline clonality, which exceeded that of age-matched healthy donors.

The source was PBMCs, collected after 12 months of ibrutinib treatment. V and J are TRBV25-1 and TRBJ2-7; D is perhaps TRBD1 (6 bases). The TCR originated in a human donor with chronic lymphocytic leukemia. This CDR3 is CASSEWKQGFYEQYF. The CDR3 coding sequence is TGTGCCAGCAGTGAATGGAAACAGGGTTTTTACGAGCAGTACTTC.